These 12 T cell receptor beta chains originate from one sample sequenced in a study of T cell responses to AZD1222 COVID-19 vaccine. Produced via immunoSEQ multiplex PCR; TCRdb's table is partial and in-frame only. The sample has some 150,000 clones; approximately 88% are singletons. Source: peripheral blood, taken on day 0 of AZD1222 vaccination. Receptors originate from an adult in good health.

Written as DNA, the CDR3 is TGTGCCAGCAGCCCCTTTGAGGACACCGGTAATGAGCAGTTCTTC. It specifies CASSPFEDTGNEQFF. V is TRBV9 and J is TRBJ2-1; possible D gene TRBD1, 5 bases. Germline CDR1 is SGDLS and CDR2 is YYNGEE. This CDR3 spans 15 amino acids. Deletions cut 4 bases from V and 7 bases from J, with 18 bases between.

The chain couples TRBV18 to TRBJ2-7, with D perhaps TRBD1 or TRBD2 (5 bases each). Trimming took 3 bases from V and 7 from J, leaving 25 bases between them. The CDR3 contains 17 residues. CDR1 is KGHSH, CDR2 LQKENI, per germline. The CDR3 DNA reads as TGTGCCAGCTCACCGTTACCGCCAGCGGTCACGAGGGGTGAGCAGTACTTC. This encodes CASSPLPPAVTRGEQYF.

CDR3 residues: CASSYSVGVVYGYTF. For the CDR3, the DNA is TGTGCCAGCAGTTACTCGGTAGGGGTGGTCTATGGCTACACCTTC. This chain uses TRBV6-5 with TRBJ1-2, with D maybe TRBD1 (5 bases). V lost 0 bases and J 4 bases, leaving 12 bases between the germline ends. CDR1 and CDR2 from the germline V gene are MNHEY and SVGAGI. The CDR3 extends over 15 amino acids.

V usage is TRBV6-1 and J usage is TRBJ1-5, with no clear D. This CDR3 region has 15 residues. The V and J ends lost 1 base and 4 bases respectively, with 11 bases between them. Germline V gives CDR1 MNHNS, CDR2 SASEGT. This chain's CDR3 is CASSEGASRNQPQHF. CDR3 bases: TGTGCCAGCAGTGAAGGGGCTTCGCGAAATCAGCCCCAGCATTTT.

The gene calls are TRBV6-5 and TRBJ1-3; D might be TRBD1 (5 bases). The germline V and J ends were trimmed by 6 bases and 0 bases, with 9 bases remaining between them. Germline V gene sequence: CDR1 MNHEY, CDR2 SVGAGI. This CDR3 is 14 amino acids long. The CDR3 loop is CASRNGGSGNTIYF. The CDR3 DNA is TGTGCCAGCAGGAATGGGGGCTCTGGAAACACCATATATTTT.

The rearrangement joins TRBV9 to TRBJ2-5, with D hard to call. The length of the CDR3 is 13 residues. V was shortened by 0 bases and J by 3 bases, with 6 bases between the two germline ends. Germline V gene data show CDR1 as SGDLS and CDR2 as YYNGEE. CDR3 sequence (DNA): TGTGCCAGCAGCGTAGGTACAGAAGAGACCCAGTACTTC. Translated, it gives CASSVGTEETQYF.

This chain connects TRBV28 to TRBJ1-1, with TRBD1 matching 10 bases. The germline gives CDR1 MDHEN, CDR2 SYDVKM. J gave up 4 bases and V 9 bases, and 2 bases lay outside the gene matches. The CDR3 totals 12 residues. Here the CDR3 reads CASWDRGTEAFF. DNA for the CDR3: TGTGCCAGTTGGGACAGGGGCACTGAAGCTTTCTTT.

This clone was observed a single time. This rearrangement joins TRBV7-9 to TRBJ1-1, with no clear D. V was pared by 7 bases and J by 4 bases, with 16 bases between. This CDR3 spans 14 amino acids. In germline, CDR1 is SEHNR, CDR2 FQNEAQ (reference sequence). The CDR3 region has the DNA TGTGCCAGCACCTCCGTGAGGCTGAGCACTGAAGCTTTCTTT. Protein sequence: CASTSVRLSTEAFF.

The rearrangement uses TRBV7-8 and TRBJ1-3; no clear D. V dropped 3 bases and J dropped 2 bases, with 17 bases sitting between them. The CDR3 is 17 amino acids. The germline V gene encodes CDR1 SGHVS and CDR2 FQNEAQ. The CDR3 reads CASSFSGPQSTGNTIYF. DNA for the CDR3: TGTGCCAGCAGCTTTAGCGGGCCACAATCCACTGGAAACACCATATATTTT.

CDR3 bases: TGTGCCAGCAGTACCCTCGGGAGGGCCCCCGGGGAGCTGTTTTTT. This translates into CASSTLGRAPGELFF. This sequence joins TRBV27 and TRBJ2-2, with TRBD2 identical over 8 bases. This CDR3 is 15 amino acids long. Germline V CDR1 and CDR2: MNHEY, SMNVEV (reference sequence). V trimming: 5 bases; J trimming: 6 bases; junction bases outside the gene matches: 8.

CDR3 loop: CATSDSPPGLAHPTYEQYF. CDR3 DNA sequence: TGTGCCACCAGTGACTCCCCACCGGGACTAGCCCACCCCACCTACGAGCAGTACTTC. The chain employs TRBV24-1 and TRBJ2-7; 9 bases fit TRBD2. The ends lost 4 bases at V and 2 bases at J; junction bases unmatched: 17. The length of the CDR3 is 19 residues. Germline values: CDR1 KGHDR, CDR2 SFDVKD.

This chain links TRBV21-1 with TRBJ1-5; the D call in the table, TRBD1, was not verified against the DNA. TRBV21-1 constitutes a pseudogene. This CDR3 spans 16 amino acids. The CDR3 protein is CASSKAGGWGNQPQHF. The CDR3 coding sequence is TGTGCCAGCAGCAAAGCAGGGGGCTGGGGCAATCAGCCCCAGCATTTT.